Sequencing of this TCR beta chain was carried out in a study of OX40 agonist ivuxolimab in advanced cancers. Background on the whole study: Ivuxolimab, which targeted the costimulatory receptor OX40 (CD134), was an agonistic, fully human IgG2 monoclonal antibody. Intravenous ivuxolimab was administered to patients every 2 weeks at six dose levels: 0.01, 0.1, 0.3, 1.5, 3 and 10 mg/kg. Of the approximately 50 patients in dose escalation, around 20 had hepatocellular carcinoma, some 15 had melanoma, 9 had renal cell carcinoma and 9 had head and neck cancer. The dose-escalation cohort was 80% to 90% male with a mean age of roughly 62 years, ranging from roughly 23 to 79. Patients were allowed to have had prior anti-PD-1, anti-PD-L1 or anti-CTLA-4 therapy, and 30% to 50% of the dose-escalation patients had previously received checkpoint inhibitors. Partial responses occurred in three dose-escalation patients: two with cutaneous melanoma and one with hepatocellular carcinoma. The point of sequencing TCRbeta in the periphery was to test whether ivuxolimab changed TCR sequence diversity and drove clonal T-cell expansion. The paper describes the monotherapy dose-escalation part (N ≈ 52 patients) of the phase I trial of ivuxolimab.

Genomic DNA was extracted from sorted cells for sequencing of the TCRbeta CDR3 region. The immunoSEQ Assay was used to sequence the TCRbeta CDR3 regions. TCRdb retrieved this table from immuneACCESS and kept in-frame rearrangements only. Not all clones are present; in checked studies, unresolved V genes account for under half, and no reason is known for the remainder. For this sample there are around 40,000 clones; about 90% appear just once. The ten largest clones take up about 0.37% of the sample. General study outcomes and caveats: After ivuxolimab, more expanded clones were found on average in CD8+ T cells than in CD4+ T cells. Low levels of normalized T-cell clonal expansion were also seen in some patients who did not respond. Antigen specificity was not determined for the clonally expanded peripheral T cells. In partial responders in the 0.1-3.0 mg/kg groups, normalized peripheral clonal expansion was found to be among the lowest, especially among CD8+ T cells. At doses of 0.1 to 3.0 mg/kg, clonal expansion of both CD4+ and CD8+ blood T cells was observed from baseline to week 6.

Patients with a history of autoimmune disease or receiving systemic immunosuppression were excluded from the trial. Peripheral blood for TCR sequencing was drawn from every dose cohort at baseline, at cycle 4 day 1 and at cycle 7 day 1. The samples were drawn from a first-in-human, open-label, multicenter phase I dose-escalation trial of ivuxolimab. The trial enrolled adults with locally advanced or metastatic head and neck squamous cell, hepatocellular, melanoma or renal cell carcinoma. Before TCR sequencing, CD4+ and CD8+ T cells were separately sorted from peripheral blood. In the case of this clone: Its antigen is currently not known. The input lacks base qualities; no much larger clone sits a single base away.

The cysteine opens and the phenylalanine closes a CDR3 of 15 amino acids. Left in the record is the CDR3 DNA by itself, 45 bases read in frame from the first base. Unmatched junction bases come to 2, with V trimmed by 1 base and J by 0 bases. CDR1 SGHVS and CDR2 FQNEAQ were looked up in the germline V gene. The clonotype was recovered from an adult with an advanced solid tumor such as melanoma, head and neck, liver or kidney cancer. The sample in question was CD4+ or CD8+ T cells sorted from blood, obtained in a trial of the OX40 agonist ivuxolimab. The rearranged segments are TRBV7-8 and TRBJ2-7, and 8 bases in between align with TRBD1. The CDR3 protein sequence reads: CASSLGQGYSYEQYF. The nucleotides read TGTGCCAGCAGCTTAGGACAGGGGTACTCCTACGAGCAGTACTTC.